This T cell receptor (beta chain) was documented in a study of blood T cell repertoires in COVID-19 (dated by TCRdb to the early 2020s). Study-level background: The collaborator samples originated in the United States, Italy and Spain and spanned the acute and convalescent phases of COVID-19. Deeply sampled blood TCRbeta repertoires from subjects exposed to, actively infected with, or recovered from COVID-19 were included in the dataset. Samples were obtained from the ongoing ImmuneRACE study (first 160 participants) and from over 1,000 subjects provided by 6 global collaborators. Where available, HLA class I and class II types were taken from metadata supplied by the sample provider and were not determined by assay-based typing. The repertoires were made available in a free public database intended to serve as a resource for research on the immune response to SARS-CoV-2. A de-identified subject ID, COVID-19 status, age in years and sex were almost always included in the sample metadata. The prospective study material was composed of cDNA or gDNA derived from T cells, B-cell-depleted T cells, or PBMCs. Study-wide conclusions, independent of this receptor: The amount of clinical and demographic metadata varied by source and participant and was provided uncurated.

TCRbeta CDR3 regions were amplified from genomic DNA using the immunoSEQ Assay, a bias-controlled multiplex PCR. Per the authors' processing: The number of nucleated cells in each sample was estimated from the amplification of reference gene primers within the assay. Sequence reads were collapsed and filtered to measure the absolute abundance of every unique TCRbeta CDR3 rearrangement. For each sample, productive Simpson clonality was calculated as the square root of Simpson's diversity index over productive rearrangements. As stored in TCRdb, this immuneACCESS dataset retains in-frame rearrangements with V and J assigned. A fraction of the clones does not appear; measured against another copy, unresolved V genes explain less than half of the discrepancy, and the remainder lacks a known reason. V and J calls and clone size are as listed in that table; D and trimming were resolved from the DNA. The sample table records some 280,000 clones; around 86% of these occur just once. In total, the top ten clones hold about 3% of the sample.

Each collaborating institution followed its own protocols to collect whole blood in K2EDTA tubes. For TCRbeta analysis, collaborator samples were shipped as frozen whole blood, as isolated PBMCs, or as DNA extracted from either sample type. Relative to germline, V is 2 bases shorter and J is 7 bases shorter, with 15 bases between their ends. Per the germline V gene, MDHEN is the CDR1 and SYDVKM is the CDR2. The CDR3 spans 14 residues, from the cysteine through the phenylalanine. Solely the CDR3 DNA is kept, with 42 bases framed from the first base. A remark on this clone: This clone's antigen is unknown. No qualities accompany the bases; no much larger clone lies one base away.

The rearrangement joined TRBV28 to TRBJ2-7; TRBD1 is a possible D gene, resting on 6 matching bases. This receptor was taken from a woman between 25 and 40 years old with active or convalescent COVID-19. Sequenced material: peripheral blood. The sequenced DNA is TGTGCCAGCAGTTTAGGGGGACAAGTCGGGGAGCAGTACTTC. This translates into CASSLGGQVGEQYF.